These 8 T cell receptor beta chains came from one sample sequenced in a study of T-cell memory formation after mild COVID-19. TCRdb re-analysed the 5' RACE reads in MiXCR, keeping a single row per CDR3 protein. The data show 450,000 to 700,000 distinct CDR3 sequences, approximately 18% seen once. The sample comprised PBMCs or a T cell subset sorted from them (not recorded which). These receptors all stem from an adult woman who had mild COVID-19 (a few samples of this study predate the infection). Cell type and time point are not known.

This clonotype was observed a few times. The chain employs TRBV7-9 and TRBJ2-3; 12 nucleotides align to TRBD2. With 6 bases clipped from V and 2 bases from J, the junction kept 3 bases outside the gene matches. Germline V gene lookup returns CDR1 SEHNR and CDR2 FQNEAQ (reference sequence). This CDR3 has 15 residues. The CDR3 DNA is TGTGCCAGCAGGCCTAGCGGGGGGGCCACAGATACGCAGTATTTT. It codes for CASRPSGGATDTQYF. Looking up the rest from reference TRBV7-9 and TRBJ2-3 gives the full variable domain: DTGVSQNPRHKITKRGQNVTFRCDPISEHNRLYWYRQTLGQGPEFLTYFQNEAQLEKSRLLSDRFSAERPKGSFSTLEIQRTEQGDSAMYLCASRPSGGATDTQYFGPGTRLTVL.

This clonotype was recorded only once. The chain uses TRBV4-1 and TRBJ1-1; D not resolved. The CDR3 sequence is 14 residues long. Trimming cost V 1 base and J 11 bases, with 17 bases left between them. Germline V CDR1 and CDR2: MGHRA, YSYEKL. CDR3: CASSQAPEKEEAFF. CDR3 coding DNA: TGCGCCAGCAGCCAAGCACCCGAAAAAGAGGAGGCTTTCTTT.

The chain employs TRBV21-1 and TRBJ2-1; TRBD2 is taken as the D call from the table, unchecked against the DNA. TRBV21-1 is shown as a pseudogene. The CDR3 is made up of 18 amino acids. CDR3 amino acids: CASSKEGTSGSLNYEQFF. In DNA, the CDR3 is TGTGCCAGCAGCAAAGAAGGTACTAGCGGGAGTCTAAACTATGAGCAGTTCTTC.

The sample holds a few counts of this clonotype. The chain couples TRBV6-2 or TRBV6-3 to TRBJ2-7; perhaps TRBD1 as D (6 bases). The CDR3 consists of 15 residues. The germline V gene encodes CDR1 MNHEY and CDR2 SVGEGT. With 0 bases removed from V and 2 bases from J, the gap between germline ends came to 11 bases. The CDR3 spells CASSYSGTTTYEQYF. The CDR3 DNA is TGTGCCAGCAGTTACTCGGGGACAACGACCTACGAGCAGTACTTC.

This clonotype came up a few times. The V call is TRBV7-3, the J call TRBJ1-1; D possibly corresponds to TRBD1 (5 bases). The CDR3 contains 14 residues. The V end lost 6 bases, the J end lost 1 base, and 12 bases lay between the germline ends. In germline, CDR1 is SGHTA, CDR2 FQGTGA. In DNA form, the CDR3 reads TGTGCCAGCAGGTGGGGACCGTCGAACACTGAAGCTTTCTTT. This translates into CASRWGPSNTEAFF.

The chain has TRBV4-1 and TRBJ1-1, with TRBD1 matching 9 bases. CDR1 is MGHRA and CDR2 is YSYEKL in the germline V gene. Trimming took 3 bases from V and 4 from J; bases not matched to a gene: 6. The CDR3 has 15 amino acids. In nucleotides, the CDR3 is TGCGCCAGCAGCCACCTGGGACAGGGTGGCACTGAAGCTTTCTTT. Protein sequence: CASSHLGQGGTEAFF.

The chain carries TRBV6-1 and TRBJ2-3; D is ambiguous. This CDR3 contains 14 residues. V shed 2 bases and J shed 4 bases, with 10 bases lying between them. CDR1 is MNHNS, CDR2 SASEGT, per germline. The CDR3 protein is CASSEPMWPDTQYF. The CDR3 DNA reads as TGTGCCAGCAGTGAACCCATGTGGCCAGATACGCAGTATTTT.

This clonotype was detected only a few times. This sequence joins TRBV29-1 and TRBJ2-5, with no clear D. CDR3 length: 11 amino acids. Germline V gene sequence: CDR1 SQVTM, CDR2 ANQGSEA. The ends were cut back, 3 bases at V and 5 bases at J, with 7 bases in the middle. In nucleotides, the CDR3 is TGCAGCGTTGATGCATGGGAGACCCAGTACTTC. It translates to CSVDAWETQYF.